This T cell receptor (beta chain) was captured in a study of T cell repertoires in cytomegalovirus infection. Turning to the study itself: CMV infection together with matching HLA type was indicated by public TCR beta signatures.

MiXCR, applied by TCRdb to the reads, yields one record per CDR3 protein. The data show nearly 550,000 distinct CDR3 sequences, approximately 15% seen once. This CDR3 has 15 residues. V dropped 6 bases and J dropped 6; count of bases not matched to a gene: 12. Germline-derived CDR1 and CDR2 are SGDLS and YYNGEE. Comments on this clonotype: Its specificity is not known.

Study-wide results and caveats: There were HLA-C-restricted CMV-specific TCR beta clonotypes dominating the ex vivo response.

This chain links TRBV9 with TRBJ2-3; 8 bases line up with TRBD2. The sample consisted of CD8+ T cells from PBMCs. This TCR derives from a human donor in good health (CMV status not recorded). Some clones in this sample may be carry-over from other donors' samples. CDR3: CASTPGTGGADTQYF. The CDR3 nucleotides read TGTGCCAGCACGCCTGGAACCGGGGGGGCCGATACGCAGTATTTT. Full variable domain (rest looked up from reference TRBV9 and TRBJ2-3): DSGVTQTPKHLITATGQRVTLRCSPRSGDLSVYWYQQSLDQGLQFLIQYYNGEERAKGNILERFSAQQFPDLHSELNLSSLELGDSALYFCASTPGTGGADTQYFGPGTRLTVL.